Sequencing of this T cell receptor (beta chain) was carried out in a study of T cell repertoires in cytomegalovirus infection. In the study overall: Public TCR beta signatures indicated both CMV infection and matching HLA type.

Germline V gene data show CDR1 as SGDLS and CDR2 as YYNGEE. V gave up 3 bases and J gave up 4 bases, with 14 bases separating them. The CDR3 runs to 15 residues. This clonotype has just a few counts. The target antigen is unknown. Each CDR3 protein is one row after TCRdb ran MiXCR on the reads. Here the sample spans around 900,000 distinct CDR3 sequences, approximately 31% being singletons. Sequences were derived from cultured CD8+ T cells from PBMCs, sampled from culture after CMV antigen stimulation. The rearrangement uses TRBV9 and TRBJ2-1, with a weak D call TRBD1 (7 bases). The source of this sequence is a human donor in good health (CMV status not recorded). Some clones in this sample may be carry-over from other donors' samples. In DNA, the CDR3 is TGTGCCAGCAGCGCCGCGGGACAGCCTTACAATGAGCAGTTCTTC. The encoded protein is CASSAAGQPYNEQFF.